Each of the 13 T cell receptor beta chains below was sequenced from the same sample in a study of human T cells and chemical hapten exposure. Described time point: patch test 3, about 24 weeks after DPC sensitization. Sample treatment: therapeutic diphenylcyclopropenone sensitization with weekly scalp DPC. TCRdb re-derived calls from the RACE reads in MiXCR, one entry per CDR3 protein. The sample records about 190,000 distinct CDR3 sequences, around 23% being singletons. The source was whole blood, collected in connection with sensitization to the hapten diphenylcyclopropenone (DPC). These TCRs come from a middle-aged woman with alopecia areata. Some clones in this sample may be carry-over from other donors' samples.

The genes are TRBV28 and TRBJ1-2, with D uncertain. V was shortened by 3 bases and J by 8 bases, with 10 bases between the two germline ends. Germline V gene data show CDR1 as MDHEN and CDR2 as SYDVKM. CDR3 length equals 12 residues. Here the CDR3 reads CASSFPRGGYTF. CDR3 nucleotides: TGTGCCAGCAGTTTCCCCCGAGGGGGCTACACCTTC.

This clonotype has at least ten counts. This chain connects TRBV10-3 to TRBJ2-2, with a weak D call TRBD2 (5 bases). The CDR3 runs to 14 residues. V was shortened by 7 bases and J by 3 bases, with 12 bases between the two germline ends. CDR1 and CDR2 from the germline V gene are ENHRY and SYGVKD. The chain's CDR3 is CAIKARRDTGELFF. The CDR3 region has the DNA TGTGCCATCAAGGCAAGGCGGGACACCGGGGAGCTGTTTTTT.

This clonotype was seen only a few times. The V call is TRBV9, the J call TRBJ2-3; perhaps TRBD1 as D (5 bases). Germline CDR1 is SGDLS and CDR2 is YYNGEE. Trimming shortened V by 0 bases and J by 2 bases, and 13 bases separated the two germline ends. The CDR3 is made up of 16 amino acids. CDR3 residues: CASSVVGRAATDTQYF. The CDR3 DNA follows: TGTGCCAGCAGCGTAGTAGGCAGGGCGGCCACAGATACGCAGTATTTT.

This clonotype was counted a few times. The chain employs TRBV24-1 and TRBJ2-7; D is uncertain. The CDR3 consists of 13 residues. V shed 4 bases and J shed 4 bases, with 10 bases lying between them. The germline CDR1 and CDR2 sequences are KGHDR and SFDVKD. CDR3 nucleotides: TGTGCCACCAGTGAAGGGTTTGGTTACGAGCAGTACTTC. Translation gives CATSEGFGYEQYF.

This clonotype was seen more than once but under ten times. The chain combines TRBV20-1 with TRBJ2-3, with D possibly being TRBD1 (5 bases). The V end lost 3 bases, the J end lost 6 bases, and 22 bases lay between the germline ends. Per germline, CDR1 DFQATT and CDR2 SNEGSKA (reference sequence). The CDR3 has 16 residues. The CDR3 reads CSASLNPDSPYDTQYF. DNA for the CDR3: TGCAGTGCTAGCCTTAACCCAGACAGTCCCTACGATACGCAGTATTTT.

V usage is TRBV6-1 and J usage is TRBJ2-2, with D hard to call. The CDR3 runs to 15 residues. In germline, CDR1 is MNHNS, CDR2 SASEGT. The V gene lost 6 bases and the J gene lost 0 bases, with 11 bases spanning the gap. The CDR3 DNA follows: TGTGCCAGCAGACCGGACGGCCCGAACACCGGGGAGCTGTTTTTT. This gives the protein CASRPDGPNTGELFF.

A few counts support this clonotype. V usage is TRBV2 and J usage is TRBJ2-5; the match to TRBD2 covers 8 bases. Trimming took 2 bases from V and 2 from J; bases not matched to a gene: 10. Germline values: CDR1 SNHLY, CDR2 FYNNEI. The CDR3 covers 17 residues. The CDR3 is CASSEFGGRTGQETQYF. In nucleotides, the CDR3 is TGTGCCAGCAGTGAATTTGGCGGGAGGACCGGACAAGAGACCCAGTACTTC.

The sample holds a few counts of this clonotype. The V call is TRBV5-1, the J call TRBJ2-3, with unresolved D. Deletions cut 2 bases from V and 2 bases from J, with 9 bases between. This CDR3 contains 14 residues. Per the germline V gene, CDR1 is SGHRS and CDR2 is YFSETQ. CDR3 loop: CASSLARITDTQYF. The CDR3, as DNA: TGCGCCAGCAGCTTAGCCCGTATCACAGATACGCAGTATTTT.

This clonotype has just a few counts. This rearrangement joins TRBV20-1 to TRBJ2-1; 8 bases match TRBD2. Unmatched junction bases numbered 10, after V lost 6 bases and J lost 9 bases. Germline values: CDR1 DFQATT, CDR2 SNEGSKA (reference sequence). The CDR3 sequence is 13 residues long. The CDR3 loop is CSAKSGSGGEQFF. CDR3 bases: TGCAGTGCCAAGAGCGGGAGCGGCGGTGAGCAGTTCTTC.

This clonotype was recorded a few times. The chain carries TRBV10-3 and TRBJ2-5; D could derive from TRBD1 or TRBD2 (5 bases each). CDR3 length: 16 residues. CDR1 and CDR2 from the germline V gene are ENHRY and SYGVKD. Trimming pared 4 bases from V and 3 bases from J, leaving 18 bases between. CDR3 protein: CAISAPLGLGEETQYF. CDR3 in DNA: TGTGCCATCAGTGCCCCCCTGGGGCTGGGGGAAGAGACCCAGTACTTC.

The rearrangement uses TRBV12-3 or TRBV12-4 and TRBJ2-6; maybe TRBD1 (5 bases). The CDR3 extends over 16 amino acids. The V gene lost 3 bases and the J gene lost 0 bases, with 9 bases spanning the gap. The CDR3, as DNA: TGTGCCAGCAGTTTTTCAGGGTTCTCTGGGGCCAACGTCCTGACTTTC. This sequence encodes CASSFSGFSGANVLTF.

V and J are TRBV29-1 and TRBJ2-3, with D perhaps TRBD1 (5 bases). The V gene lost 7 bases and the J gene lost 2 bases, with 13 bases spanning the gap. The CDR3 runs 13 residues. Germline-derived CDR1 and CDR2 are SQVTM and ANQGSEA. The chain's CDR3 is CSARGRVTDTQYF. The CDR3 coding sequence is TGCAGCGCAAGAGGCAGGGTCACAGATACGCAGTATTTT.

This clonotype was seen a handful of times. The rearrangement joins TRBV6-4 to TRBJ2-1, with 11 bases fitting TRBD2. The CDR3 covers 19 residues. Germline-derived CDR1 and CDR2 are MRHNA and SNTAGT. Trimming at V came to 5 bases and at J to 7 bases, leaving 19 bases not matched to a gene. The CDR3 protein is CASSYPNPLTSGSTNEQFF. DNA of the CDR3: TGTGCCAGCAGTTACCCAAACCCTCTCACTAGCGGGAGTACAAATGAGCAGTTCTTC.